This TCR beta chain was found in a study of T cell changes during pregnancy in multiple sclerosis (dated by TCRdb to about 2019). Regarding the study in general: The study examined how the T cell repertoire changed over the course of pregnancy in women with multiple sclerosis.

The CDR3 runs 11 amino acids, cysteine and phenylalanine included. Only the CDR3 portion is preserved as DNA: 33 bases, with reading frame beginning at the first base. From V the trimming removes 3 bases and from J it removes 12 bases, while the gene matches leave 6 bases of the junction unaccounted for. The germline V gene yields SQVTM for CDR1 and ANQGSEA for CDR2. Worth noting for this clone: Its target antigen remains unknown. The input lacks base qualities; no much larger clone sits a single base away.

Preparation of the library involved the immunoSEQ multiplex PCR assay. The source is immuneACCESS, and TCRdb retained only in-frame sequences with V and J called. Part of the clones is not carried over; for the studies checked, unresolved V genes explain less than half of this, and the remainder is unexplained. This sample holds tens of thousands of clones; more than 85% were observed only once. The ten largest clonotypes hold approximately 3.5% of the sample. The source was peripheral blood, collected before pregnancy. Recombination connected TRBV29-1 to TRBJ2-3, with TRBD1 matching 7 junction bases. This receptor was taken from a female donor with multiple sclerosis, enrolled in a pregnancy study. Here the CDR3 is given as CSVERTGVQYF. The sequence in DNA is TGCAGCGTTGAGAGAACAGGGGTCCAGTATTTT.